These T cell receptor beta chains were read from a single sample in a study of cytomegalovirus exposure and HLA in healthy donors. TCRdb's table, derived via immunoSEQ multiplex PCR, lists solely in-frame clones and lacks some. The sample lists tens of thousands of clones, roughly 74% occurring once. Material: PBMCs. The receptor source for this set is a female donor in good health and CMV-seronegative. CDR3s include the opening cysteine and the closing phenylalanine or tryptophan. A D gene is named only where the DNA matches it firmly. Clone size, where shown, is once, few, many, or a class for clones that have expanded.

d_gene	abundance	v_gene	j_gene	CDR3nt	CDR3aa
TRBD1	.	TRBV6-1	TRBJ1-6	TGTGCCAGCAGTGCTCAGAATATTCCCGGGACAGGGGTGAATTCACCCCTCCACTTT	CASSAQNIPGTGVNSPLHF
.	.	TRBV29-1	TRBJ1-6	TGCACCCTCGGGGAGCGCTATAATTCACCCCTCCACTTT	CTLGERYNSPLHF
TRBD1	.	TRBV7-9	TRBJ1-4	TGTGCCAGCAGCTCCACCCGGGACAGGCATAATGAAAAACTGTTTTTT	CASSSTRDRHNEKLFF
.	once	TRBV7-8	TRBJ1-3	TGTGCCAGCACCTTACTGTCGGGAGACTCTGGAAACACCATATATTTT	CASTLLSGDSGNTIYF
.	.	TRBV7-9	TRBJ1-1	TGTGCCAGCAGCTACAGGGAGAGGAACACTGAAGCTTTCTTT	CASSYRERNTEAFF
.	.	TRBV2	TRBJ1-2	TGTGCCAGCAGTGAACAGATCAGGGTTGGGGGCTACACCTTC	CASSEQIRVGGYTF
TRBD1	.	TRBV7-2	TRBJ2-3	TGTGCCAGCAGCGATACGGACAGGGTTGCCACAGATACGCAGTATTTT	CASSDTDRVATDTQYF
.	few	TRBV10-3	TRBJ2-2	TGTGCCATCAGTGGAGGGATCTTGACAGGCAGCTCGAACACCGGGGAGCTGTTTTTT	CAISGGILTGSSNTGELFF
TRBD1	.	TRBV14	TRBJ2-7	TGTGCCAGCAGCCAATGGGGCGCCGGACAGGTATCCTACGAGCAGTACTTC	CASSQWGAGQVSYEQYF
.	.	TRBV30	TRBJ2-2	TGTGCCTGGATCCCTGGAGGGAACACCGGGGAGCTGTTTTTT	CAWIPGGNTGELFF
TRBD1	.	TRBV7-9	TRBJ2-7	TGTGCCAGCAGCCTAGACAGGGGTAAAGGGGAGTACTACGAGCAGTACTTC	CASSLDRGKGEYYEQYF
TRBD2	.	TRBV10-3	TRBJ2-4	TGTGCCATCAGTGAGTCTGTTAGCGGGGCCAAAAACATTCAGTACTTC	CAISESVSGAKNIQYF
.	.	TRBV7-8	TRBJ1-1	TGTGCCAGCAGCTTCGGGGGTGGTTGGAACACTGAAGCTTTCTTT	CASSFGGGWNTEAFF
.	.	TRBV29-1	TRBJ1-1	TGCAGCGTCTATCATCGCAGGAAATTTGAAGCTTTCTTT	CSVYHRRKFEAFF
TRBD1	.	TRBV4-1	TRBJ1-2	TGCGCCAGCAGCCCGGGCTTTCCGGAGATGACAGGGGGCGAGTACTATGGCTACACCTTC	CASSPGFPEMTGGEYYGYTF
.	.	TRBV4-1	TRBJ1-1	TGCGCCAGCAGCCAAGTGTCGGGGAACACTGAAGCTTTCTTT	CASSQVSGNTEAFF
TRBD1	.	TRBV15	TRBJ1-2	TGTGCCACCAGCAGAGTCGGCAGGGGGAATGGCTACACCTTC	CATSRVGRGNGYTF
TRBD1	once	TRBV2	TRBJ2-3	TGTGCCCGCAGTACTACCGGGACAGGAGATACGCAGTATTTT	CARSTTGTGDTQYF
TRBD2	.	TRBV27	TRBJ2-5	TGTGCCAGCTGGGCGGCGGGGGGGTACCAAGAGACCCAGTACTTC	CASWAAGGYQETQYF
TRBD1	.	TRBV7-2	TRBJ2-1	TGTGCCAGCAGTACAACAGGGGGGACTTTAAAGCAGTTCTTC	CASSTTGGTLKQFF
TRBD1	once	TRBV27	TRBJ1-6	TGTGCCAGCAGTCTCTGGACAGGGGGCAGCTCCTATAATTCACCCCTCCACTTT	CASSLWTGGSSYNSPLHF
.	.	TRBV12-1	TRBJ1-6	TGTGCCAGCAGCTTACCGGACAGGGGAGCTTCACCCCTCCACTTT	CASSLPDRGASPLHF
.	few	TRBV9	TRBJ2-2	TGTGCCAGCAGCGGGGCAGCGAACACCGGGGAGCTGTTTTTT	CASSGAANTGELFF
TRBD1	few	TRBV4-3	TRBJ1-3	TGCGCCAGCAGCACCCGGACAGGGAGGGCAAACACCATATATTTT	CASSTRTGRANTIYF
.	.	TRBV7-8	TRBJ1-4	TGTGCCAGCAGCAGGCCTGAGGGGGGGGAAAAACTGTTTTTT	CASSRPEGGEKLFF
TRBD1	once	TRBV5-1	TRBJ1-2	TGCGCCAGCAGCCTATGGACAGGGTCAGATAACTATGGCTACACCTTC	CASSLWTGSDNYGYTF
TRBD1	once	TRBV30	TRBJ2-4	TGTGCCGGCGGGACAGGGGAGTTGAACATTCAGTACTTC	CAGGTGELNIQYF
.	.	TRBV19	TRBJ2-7	TGTGCCAGGGGGCTAGTTATTTCCGAGCAGTACTTC	CARGLVISEQYF
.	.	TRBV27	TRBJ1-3	TGTGCCAGCAGGTCTTTCGGCTCTGGAAACACCATATATTTT	CASRSFGSGNTIYF
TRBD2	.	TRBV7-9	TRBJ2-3	TGTGCCAGCAGGCCCTGGACTAGCGGGGGGCGCACAGATACGCAGTATTTT	CASRPWTSGGRTDTQYF
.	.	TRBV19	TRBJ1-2	TGTGCCTCTTGGGGGGGCTATGGCTACACCTTC	CASWGGYGYTF
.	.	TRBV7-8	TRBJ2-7	TGTGCCAGCAGCCGACCAAGCAATAGGGGCTACGAGCAGTACTTC	CASSRPSNRGYEQYF